The 21 T cell receptor beta chains listed next were all sequenced from one sample in a study of identical twins. TCRdb called the 5' RACE reads again in MiXCR, with one record for every CDR3 protein. The sample yields approximately 20,000 distinct CDR3 sequences, roughly 70% seen once. What was sequenced was memory (CD45RO+) T cells sorted from blood. These receptors were taken from a woman aged 18-29 years in good health. This table probably holds off-target reads from a library built for another chain.

J is TRBJ1-2 and V is TRBV4-1; D is undetermined. The V gene lost 1 base and the J gene lost 8 bases, with 17 bases spanning the gap. Germline V gives CDR1 MGHRA, CDR2 YSYEKL. CDR3 length: 15 residues. CDR3 sequence (DNA): TGCGCCAGCAGCCAAGCCCTTAGCGCCTCATGGGGCTACACCTTC. This encodes CASSQALSASWGYTF.

V usage is TRBV6-2 or TRBV6-3 and J usage is TRBJ2-7, with unresolved D. Trimming stripped 8 bases from V and 6 bases from J, with 11 bases between. The germline CDR1 and CDR2 sequences are MNHEY and SVGEGT. The CDR3 runs to 11 residues. CDR3 protein: CASARLFEQYF. CDR3 coding DNA: TGTGCCAGCGCCAGGCTTTTCGAGCAGTACTTC.

The rearrangement uses TRBV11-3 and TRBJ1-2, with D perhaps TRBD1 (6 bases). This CDR3 spans 13 amino acids. The germline V and J ends were trimmed by 4 bases and 5 bases, with 11 bases remaining between them. CDR1 SGHNT and CDR2 YENEEA come from the germline V gene. CDR3 DNA: TGTGCCAGCAGCTCCCCGGGACATTATGGCTACACCTTC. It codes for CASSSPGHYGYTF.

J is TRBJ2-1 and V is TRBV28; 10 bases are shared with TRBD2. Germline CDR1 MDHEN, CDR2 SYDVKM. V shed 4 bases and J 6 bases; nucleotides not matched to a gene: 12. This CDR3 comprises 17 residues. The CDR3: CASSSSGRPAGGNEQFF. The CDR3 region has the DNA TGTGCCAGCAGTTCTAGCGGGAGACCCGCCGGGGGCAATGAGCAGTTCTTC.

The chain couples TRBV6-2 or TRBV6-3 to TRBJ2-7, with D tentatively TRBD1 (6 bases). The V gene lost 7 bases and the J gene lost 6 bases, with 16 bases spanning the gap. Germline values: CDR1 MNHEY, CDR2 SVGEGT. This CDR3 is built from 13 residues. The DNA for the CDR3 is TGTGCCAGCATCTCATCAGGGGTTGCCGAGCAGTACTTC. Protein product: CASISSGVAEQYF.

The CDR3 sequence: CASSFDRDTEAFF. The CDR3 region has the DNA TGTGCCAGCAGCTTCGACAGGGACACTGAAGCTTTCTTT. The chain combines TRBV7-6 with TRBJ1-1, with 7 bases fitting TRBD1. Germline V gene data show CDR1 as SGHVS and CDR2 as FNYEAQ. The junction had 1 base not matched to a gene; V was cut back by 3 bases and J by 3 bases. This CDR3 has 13 residues.

The DNA for the CDR3 is TGTGCCAGCAGTGAAGGCGGGGAACGGACTGAAGCTTTCTTT. Protein sequence: CASSEGGERTEAFF. The rearrangement links TRBV2 to TRBJ1-1; no definite D call. Germline CDR1 is SNHLY and CDR2 is FYNNEI. The length of the CDR3 is 14 residues. The V end lost 1 base, the J end lost 5 bases, and 11 bases lay between the germline ends.

This clonotype was seen more than once but under ten times. This chain joins TRBV20-1 and TRBJ2-5; D might be TRBD2 (5 bases). V was cut by 0 bases and J by 4 bases, with 9 bases left in between. Germline V gene sequence: CDR1 DFQATT, CDR2 SNEGSKA (reference sequence). The CDR3 loop spans 13 amino acids. CDR3 DNA sequence: TGCAGTGCTAGAGATGATCGGGGAGAGACCCAGTACTTC. Protein sequence: CSARDDRGETQYF.

The rearrangement joins TRBV29-1 to TRBJ2-1; D not resolved. Germline CDR1 SQVTM, CDR2 ANQGSEA. V lost 7 bases, J lost 5 bases, and 15 bases lay in between. The CDR3 is 13 residues long. The DNA for the CDR3 is TGCAGCGGGTACAGTATCCCTAACAATGAGCAGTTCTTC. The encoded protein is CSGYSIPNNEQFF.

J is TRBJ2-3 and V is TRBV3-1; D is uncertain. This CDR3 spans 17 amino acids. V was trimmed by 3 bases and J by 3 bases, leaving 19 bases between them. Looked up from germline, CDR1 is LGHDT and CDR2 is YNNKEL (reference sequence). CDR3 nucleotide sequence: TGTGCCAGCAGCCATTTCGGAACCCATAAGGGAACAGATACGCAGTATTTT. This gives the protein CASSHFGTHKGTDTQYF.

This clonotype has only one observation. The chain couples TRBV4-1 to TRBJ2-1; maybe TRBD2 (5 bases). Germline V gives CDR1 MGHRA, CDR2 YSYEKL. V was pared by 0 bases and J by 1 base, with 16 bases between. The CDR3 has 18 amino acids. The CDR3 sequence is CASSQDLLFVASYNEQFF. In DNA, the CDR3 is TGCGCCAGCAGCCAAGATCTTCTTTTCGTAGCGTCCTACAATGAGCAGTTCTTC.

The chain recombines TRBV3-1 with TRBJ2-1; TRBD2 agrees at 8 bases. The V gene's germline CDR1 is LGHDT and CDR2 YNNKEL (reference sequence). The trim removed 4 bases at V and 3 bases at J, leaving 5 bases unmatched. This CDR3 has 15 residues. DNA for the CDR3: TGTGCCAGCAGCCGTTTAGCGGGGCGCTACAATGAGCAGTTCTTC. Amino acid sequence: CASSRLAGRYNEQFF.

The chain uses TRBV7-2 and TRBJ2-5; D unclear. The germline V and J ends were trimmed by 5 bases and 4 bases, with 8 bases remaining between them. Germline V lookup: CDR1 SGHTA, CDR2 FQGNSA. The CDR3 sequence is 12 residues long. This CDR3 is CASSHAPETQYF. The DNA for the CDR3 is TGTGCCAGCAGCCATGCCCCAGAGACCCAGTACTTC.

This clonotype was picked up one time. V gene TRBV5-4 combines with J gene TRBJ2-5; TRBD2 matches at 9 bases. The junction had 7 bases not matched to a gene; V was cut back by 0 bases and J by 4 bases. This CDR3 region has 16 residues. Germline values: CDR1 SGHNT, CDR2 YYREEE (reference sequence). The CDR3 nucleotides read TGTGCCAGCAGCTTGGTATCGGCGGGAGGGGGAGAGACCCAGTACTTC. Translating it yields CASSLVSAGGGETQYF.

The V call is TRBV12-3 or TRBV12-4, the J call TRBJ1-5, with D possibly being TRBD1 (5 bases). The CDR3 is made up of 13 amino acids. V was trimmed by 3 bases and J by 3 bases, leaving 6 bases between them. The CDR3 region is CASSLGDNQPQHF. CDR3 coding DNA: TGTGCCAGCAGTTTGGGGGACAATCAGCCCCAGCATTTT.

The genes are TRBV20-1 and TRBJ2-7; TRBD1 or TRBD2 may be the D gene (6 bases each). The ends were cut back, 2 bases at V and 7 bases at J, with 18 bases in the middle. The CDR3 runs 14 residues. In germline, CDR1 is DFQATT, CDR2 SNEGSKA (reference sequence). The CDR3 protein is CSARTGTPTGEQYF. In nucleotides, the CDR3 is TGCAGTGCTAGAACCGGGACTCCAACAGGGGAGCAGTACTTC.

The chain has TRBV5-5 and TRBJ2-5; TRBD2 agrees at 7 bases. The germline V gene has CDR1 SGHKS and CDR2 YYEKEE (reference sequence). With 3 bases clipped from V and 2 bases from J, the junction kept 1 base outside the gene matches. This CDR3 region has 13 residues. The CDR3 region is CASSSGGQETQYF. Here the CDR3 DNA reads TGTGCCAGCAGCTCGGGGGGACAAGAGACCCAGTACTTC.

The J gene is TRBJ1-2, the V gene TRBV4-3; 9 nucleotides agree with TRBD1. The V and J ends lost 3 bases and 4 bases, in that order; junction bases with no gene match: 6. Germline lookup yields CDR1 LGHNA and CDR2 YSLEER. This CDR3 spans 15 amino acids. CDR3 DNA: TGCGCCAGCAGCCACGAGGGACAGGGATCCTATGGCTACACCTTC. Translated: CASSHEGQGSYGYTF.

The chain combines TRBV12-3 or TRBV12-4 with TRBJ2-2; D is unclear. Trimming took off 7 bases at V and 5 bases at J, with 5 bases between the two ends. This CDR3 is built from 11 residues. The CDR3 region has the DNA TGTGCCAGCACACGGACCGGGGAGCTGTTTTTT. It is translated as CASTRTGELFF.

The chain couples TRBV20-1 to TRBJ2-5; 9 bases agree with TRBD2. Trimming cost V 6 bases and J 2 bases; bases outside gene matches: 7. The V gene's germline CDR1 is DFQATT and CDR2 SNEGSKA (reference sequence). This CDR3 is 14 amino acids long. The CDR3 nucleotides are TGCAGTGCCCCAGGTAGCGGGAGTCAAGAGACCCAGTACTTC. Its translation is CSAPGSGSQETQYF.

This chain links TRBV29-1 with TRBJ2-1; 13 bases are shared with TRBD2. In germline, CDR1 is SQVTM, CDR2 ANQGSEA. The ends lost 8 bases at V and 4 bases at J; junction bases unmatched: 5. This CDR3 is built from 14 residues. CDR3 amino acids: CSTRTSGGYNEQFF. The CDR3 region has the DNA TGCAGCACGAGGACTAGCGGGGGATACAATGAGCAGTTCTTC.